Here is one TCR beta chain with its context. Its antigen is currently not known. No much larger clone is present one base from it, and per-base qualities are unavailable. The transplants used related donors with nonmyeloablative bone marrow transplantation, and mixed chimerism in the human trials was transient. Thawed PBMCs were FACS-sorted into unstimulated Tregs (CD4+CD25+CD127-), CD4+ non-Tregs (CD4+CD25-), CD4 cells and CD8 cells. The patients were several recipients of combined kidney and bone marrow transplants from the ITN036ST trial, and samples were available only from these trial subjects. Healthy control blood was separated into PBMCs by Ficoll density gradient and cryopreserved, and patient PBMCs were collected both before and after transplant. The CDR3 starts with the cysteine, ends with the phenylalanine, and has 14 residues. Here the CDR3 DNA is all that survives: 42 bases in frame from base 1. The CDR1 and CDR2 encoded by the germline V gene are MDHEN and SYDVKM. The junction shows trimming of 8 bases on V and 2 bases on J, and the gene matches do not reach 8 bases of it.

This specimen belongs to a study of Tregs in tolerant kidney transplant recipients (dated by TCRdb to the late 2010s). With regard to the full study: Before combined kidney and bone marrow transplantation, this study identified donor-specific regulatory T cells using TCRbeta sequencing and then followed those same cells after transplant.

For TCRbeta CDR3 sequencing, genomic DNA from the sorted cells was extracted using the QIAGEN DNeasy Blood and Tissue Kit. High-throughput TCRbeta CDR3 sequencing was carried out commercially through immunoSEQ, with PCR amplification with bias correction and internal controls included. In the original analysis: Unique productive TCRbeta sequences were defined by CDR3 nucleotide sequence where primers matched, and otherwise by CDR3 amino acid sequence together with Vbeta and Jbeta genes. Sorting error was corrected by removing sequences shared between sorted populations at a frequency ratio of 2:1 or less, and the remaining shared sequences were assigned to the higher population. Donor-reactive sequences were defined as at least 5-fold expanded in CFSE-low cells versus unstimulated cells, with frequency of at least 0.01% in CFSE-low cells. Repertoire divergence was quantified by Jensen-Shannon divergence using the top 100 TCRbeta sequences ranked by frequency. For any sample with multiple sequencing runs, sorting error was corrected in each run separately before the runs were pooled. Drawn from immuneACCESS, this table holds only the in-frame rearrangements with V and J called that TCRdb kept. Clones are partly lost; checked studies trace under half to an unresolved V gene and leave the rest unexplained. That table gives V, J and clone size, and the DNA gave D and trimming. For this sample there are about 81,000 clones; roughly 91% appear just once. Around 1.4% of the sample belongs to the ten largest clones.

General study outcomes and caveats: In tolerant patients, donor-specific Tregs expanded more than Tregs overall, which suggests antigen-driven rather than nonspecific expansion. Because only a small number of patients were included, the study had limitations, and the results will need to be validated in larger populations as well as under other immunosuppression protocols. Biological reproducibility was not directly addressed, though technical replication error appeared minimal. PCR primers changed over time for some patients, so nucleotide-level comparison across those patients' samples was not possible. Expanding Tregs with activated donor B cells appeared to identify the most biologically relevant and donor-specific TCRbeta repertoire.

The sequence came from a human patient who received a combined kidney and bone marrow transplant. In patients who had a transplant, some T cells may come from the graft donor. The input for sequencing was CD4+ T cells from blood (PBMCs), taken 24 months after the transplant. The chain is made from TRBV28 and TRBJ2-7, and 8 junctional nucleotides match TRBD2. The CDR3 region reads CASRGGGRPYEQYF. The DNA sequence is TGTGCCAGCCGGGGGGGAGGGAGACCCTACGAGCAGTACTTC.